This section outlines one T cell receptor (beta chain) sequence together with its context. Antigen: not known. CDR3 length equals 15 residues. V was trimmed by 0 bases and J by 5 bases, leaving 14 bases between them. Looked up from germline, CDR1 is SQVTM and CDR2 is ANQGSEA. TCRdb re-called the 5' RACE reads with MiXCR, one entry per CDR3 protein. In the table there are 500,000 to 700,000 distinct CDR3 sequences, around 21% of which are singletons. The source of the sample is a study of T cells after yellow fever vaccination. Study in general: Each low-cell-number fraction was prepared by means of SMART-Seq v4 Ultra Low Input.

Findings and limits, study-wide: Reappearance after the booster was seen for most primary-vaccination clones, at 95% to 96% CD4 and about 90% CD8.

The chain combines TRBV29-1 with TRBJ2-1; TRBD1 might be the D (6 bases). Sequences were derived from PBMCs, sampled 15 days after the yellow fever booster vaccination. The sequence derives from a man under 40 who received the YFV17D yellow fever vaccine. In DNA, the CDR3 is TGCAGCGTTGAAGAATTTGGACAGCCGAACAATGAGCAGTTCTTC. Encoded protein: CSVEEFGQPNNEQFF.